These 21 T cell receptor beta chains were all obtained from the same sample, sequenced in a study of CD8 T cells in ankylosing spondylitis. MiXCR was run by TCRdb on the 5' RACE reads, yielding one entry per CDR3 protein. The sample lists about 240,000 distinct CDR3 sequences, 10% seen once, with about 2.8% in the top ten. Sample: blood, either unsorted or a sorted T cell fraction (not recorded which). These receptors all stem from a male donor with ankylosing spondylitis or in good health (not recorded which).

The chain has TRBV2 and TRBJ2-1; the D gene is possibly TRBD2 (6 bases). Germline CDR1 is SNHLY and CDR2 is FYNNEI. The CDR3 totals 15 residues. V lost 6 bases and J 5 bases, leaving 17 bases between the germline ends. The CDR3: CASRTSGTRDNEQFF. The CDR3 nucleotides read TGTGCCAGCAGGACTTCCGGGACTCGAGACAATGAGCAGTTCTTC.

This clonotype occurred many times. The chain has TRBV12-3 or TRBV12-4 and TRBJ2-3; TRBD2 matches at 10 bases. The V gene end was trimmed by 1 base and the J gene end by 5 bases; junction bases not matched to a gene: 6. The CDR3 is made up of 16 amino acids. The CDR3 DNA reads TGTGCCAGCAGTTTAGGCCTAGCGGGAGTAGGAGATACGCAGTATTTT. As protein: CASSLGLAGVGDTQYF.

This clonotype has only a few counts. The J gene is TRBJ1-4, the V gene TRBV11-2; TRBD1 might be the D (6 bases). The CDR3 is made up of 13 amino acids. The germline V gene has CDR1 SGHAT and CDR2 FQNNGV. The V end lost 4 bases, the J end lost 7 bases, and 10 bases lay between the germline ends. The CDR3 reads CASSSGGAEKLFF. CDR3 bases: TGTGCCAGCAGCTCTGGGGGGGCTGAAAAACTGTTTTTT.

This clonotype came up many times. The rearrangement uses TRBV12-3 or TRBV12-4 and TRBJ1-1; 8 bases are shared with TRBD1. The CDR3 has 14 amino acids. With V trimmed by 6 bases and J by 10 bases, 13 bases remained unmatched. As DNA, the CDR3 is TGTGCCAGCAGCTCTCTCCCAGGGGGCGACCCAGCTTTCTTT. The encoded protein is CASSSLPGGDPAFF.

This clonotype was counted at least ten times. The V and J genes are TRBV5-1 and TRBJ1-2; 7 nucleotides match TRBD1. The trim removed 4 bases at V and 1 base at J, leaving 10 bases unmatched. The CDR3 contains 16 residues. CDR1 and CDR2 from the germline V gene are SGHRS and YFSETQ. The chain's CDR3 is CASSNWGQSLNYGYTF. Written as DNA, the CDR3 is TGCGCCAGCAGCAACTGGGGACAGTCCCTTAACTATGGCTACACCTTC.

This chain connects TRBV7-4 to TRBJ1-5, with D unresolved. Germline-derived CDR1 and CDR2 are SGHVT and SQSDAQ. The CDR3 has 16 amino acids. The CDR3 reads CASGFPDNLSNQPQHF. In DNA form, the CDR3 reads TGTGCTAGTGGTTTCCCCGACAACCTTAGCAATCAGCCCCAGCATTTT.

This clonotype was seen many times. The chain uses TRBV5-5 and TRBJ1-2; unclear D gene. Germline loops: CDR1 SGHKS, CDR2 YYEKEE (reference sequence). V shed 0 bases and J shed 2 bases, with 8 bases lying between them. This CDR3 spans 14 amino acids. This chain's CDR3 is CASSLDWANYGYTF. In DNA, the CDR3 is TGTGCCAGCAGCTTGGACTGGGCGAACTATGGCTACACCTTC.

In this sample, this clonotype turned up a few times. V and J are TRBV6-5 and TRBJ1-2; D gene ambiguous. Germline CDR1 MNHEY, CDR2 SVGAGI. Trimming left V 2 bases short and J 5 bases short, with 12 bases between. The CDR3 sequence is 14 residues long. CDR3 amino acids: CASSYRQAEYGYTF. The CDR3 bases are TGTGCCAGCAGTTACCGGCAGGCTGAGTATGGCTACACCTTC.

At least ten counts were recorded for this clonotype. The chain joins TRBV20-1 to TRBJ1-5; 7 positions match TRBD1. Germline V CDR1 and CDR2: DFQATT, SNEGSKA (reference sequence). V lost 5 bases to trimming and J lost 1 base; unmatched junction nucleotides: 2. The CDR3 totals 13 residues. CDR3 amino acids: CSALTGSNQPQHF. In nucleotides, the CDR3 is TGCAGTGCTCTGACAGGGAGCAATCAGCCCCAGCATTTT.

At least ten counts were recorded for this clonotype. The chain links TRBV6-5 to TRBJ2-7, with D possibly being TRBD1 or TRBD2 (5 bases each). This CDR3 region has 13 residues. Germline V CDR1 and CDR2: MNHEY, SVGAGI. V lost 2 bases to trimming and J lost 3 bases, with 8 bases between them. The CDR3 nucleotides are TGTGCCAGCAGTTACGAGAGGGGCTACGAGCAGTACTTC. Its protein product is CASSYERGYEQYF.

In this sample, this clonotype turned up many times. The CDR3 reads CASSQAVSNQPQHF. The DNA for the CDR3 is TGCGCCAGCAGCCAAGCCGTCAGCAATCAGCCCCAGCATTTT. The J gene is TRBJ1-5, the V gene TRBV4-1, with D unclear. There are 14 residues in the CDR3. Between the trimmed V and J ends, which lost 1 base and 1 base, there was a span of 5 bases. Germline V CDR1 and CDR2: MGHRA, YSYEKL.

This clonotype was detected ten times or more. The V call is TRBV27, the J call TRBJ2-7; 9 bases agree with TRBD1. With 5 bases clipped from V and 0 bases from J, the junction kept 5 bases outside the gene matches. The germline gives CDR1 MNHEY, CDR2 SMNVEV (reference sequence). The CDR3 spans 15 residues. Here the CDR3 DNA reads TGTGCCAGCAGTACGAGGACAGGGGCCTCCTACGAGCAGTACTTC. As protein: CASSTRTGASYEQYF.

Ten or more counts support this clonotype. This rearrangement joins TRBV10-3 to TRBJ2-5, with TRBD2 as a possible D gene (5 bases). V lost 5 bases and J lost 7, with 11 bases in between. This CDR3 region has 12 residues. Germline V CDR1 and CDR2: ENHRY, SYGVKD. The CDR3 loop reads CAISYDRGTQYF. CDR3 bases: TGTGCCATCAGTTACGACCGGGGGACCCAGTACTTC.

This clonotype was detected many times. V gene TRBV9 combines with J gene TRBJ2-7, with no clear D. V lost 0 bases and J lost 1, with 11 bases in between. The CDR3 contains 15 residues. CDR1 is SGDLS and CDR2 is YYNGEE in the germline V gene. As DNA, the CDR3 is TGTGCCAGCAGCGTAGCTCCGGACGATTCCTACGAGCAGTACTTC. Translating it yields CASSVAPDDSYEQYF.

This chain uses TRBV3-1 with TRBJ2-3, with 8 bases fitting TRBD2. The CDR3 is made up of 17 amino acids. Trimming at V came to 4 bases and at J to 5 bases, leaving 14 bases not matched to a gene. Germline CDR1 and CDR2: LGHDT and YNNKEL (reference sequence). In DNA form, the CDR3 reads TGTGCCAGCAGCCCGCCGAGGTTGACCGGGGGGGGAGATACGCAGTATTTT. Translating gives CASSPPRLTGGGDTQYF.

As to this clonotype: A read error may explain this, as a much larger clone is one base away. The genes are TRBV19 and TRBJ1-1; D might be TRBD1 (6 bases). This CDR3 is 14 amino acids long. Germline V lookup: CDR1 LNHDA, CDR2 SQIVND (reference sequence). CDR3 DNA sequence: TGTGCCAGTAGTTTAAGGGGGATGAACGCTGAAGCTTTCTTT. As protein: CASSLRGMNAEAFF.

This clonotype was recorded at least ten times. This rearrangement joins TRBV18 to TRBJ2-7, with 9 nucleotides matching TRBD1. The CDR3 runs to 17 residues. J lost 3 bases, V lost 2 bases, and 11 bases had no gene match. Per germline, CDR1 KGHSH and CDR2 LQKENI. The CDR3 DNA reads as TGTGCCAGCTCACCAATCGCCCCCGGGACAGGGAACTACGAGCAGTACTTC. Translating gives CASSPIAPGTGNYEQYF.

This clonotype appeared many times. This sequence joins TRBV5-1 and TRBJ1-1; D is unclear. Germline assignment: CDR1 SGHRS and CDR2 YFSETQ. The V and J ends lost 0 bases and 4 bases respectively, with 7 bases between them. The CDR3 spans 13 residues. The CDR3 region is CASSLAQVTEAFF. Here the CDR3 DNA reads TGCGCCAGCAGCTTGGCCCAGGTCACTGAAGCTTTCTTT.

The chain employs TRBV30 and TRBJ1-2, with a possible D match to TRBD1 (6 bases). In germline, CDR1 is GTSNPN, CDR2 SVGIG (reference sequence). The length of the CDR3 is 14 residues. The germline V and J ends were trimmed by 5 bases and 6 bases, with 19 bases remaining between them. The CDR3 nucleotides read TGTGCCTGGGAGCCCGACGGGGGCTTAGATGGCTACACCTTC. The encoded protein is CAWEPDGGLDGYTF.

Details on this clonotype: Relative to the germline gene, one junction end is altered; a read error may explain this. J is TRBJ1-5 and V is TRBV11-2; 7 nucleotides agree with TRBD1. The CDR3 is 15 residues long. Germline V lookup: CDR1 SGHAT, CDR2 FQNNGV. This CDR3 is CAGSLDLTGNQPQHF. DNA for the CDR3: TGTGCCGGCAGCTTAGATTTGACAGGGAATCAGCCCCAGCATTTT.

This clonotype appeared many times. This chain joins TRBV10-3 and TRBJ2-3; 9 bases map to TRBD2. CDR3 size: 13 residues. Germline trimming cut 7 bases from V and 3 bases from J; bases unmatched to any gene: 2. Per the germline V gene, CDR1 is ENHRY and CDR2 is SYGVKD. The CDR3 DNA is TGTGCCATCACAGCGGGGGGAACAGATACGCAGTATTTT. This codes for CAITAGGTDTQYF.